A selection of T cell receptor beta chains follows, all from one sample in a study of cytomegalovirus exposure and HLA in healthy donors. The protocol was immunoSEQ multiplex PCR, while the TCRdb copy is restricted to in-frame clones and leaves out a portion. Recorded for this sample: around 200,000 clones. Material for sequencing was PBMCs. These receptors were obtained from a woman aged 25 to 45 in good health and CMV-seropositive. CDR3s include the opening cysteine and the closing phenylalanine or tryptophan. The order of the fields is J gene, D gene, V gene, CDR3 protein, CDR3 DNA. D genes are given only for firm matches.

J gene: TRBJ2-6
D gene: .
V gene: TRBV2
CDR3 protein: CASSPTLGRDNGANVLTF
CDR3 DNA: TGTGCCAGCAGTCCTACCCTAGGGAGGGACAACGGGGCCAACGTCCTGACTTTC

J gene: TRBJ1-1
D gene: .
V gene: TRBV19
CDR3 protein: CASGVGAFF
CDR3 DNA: TGTGCCAGCGGGGTCGGAGCTTTCTTT

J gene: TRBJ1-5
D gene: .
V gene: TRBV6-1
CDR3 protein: CASSEAAGDRNQPQHF
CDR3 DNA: TGTGCCAGCAGTGAAGCGGCGGGGGATCGAAATCAGCCCCAGCATTTT

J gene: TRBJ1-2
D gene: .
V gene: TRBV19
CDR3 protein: CASSIQGEIFYGYTF
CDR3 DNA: TGTGCCAGTAGTATCCAAGGGGAAATCTTCTATGGCTACACCTTC

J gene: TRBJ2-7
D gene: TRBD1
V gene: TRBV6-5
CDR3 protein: CASSYLTGDSDEQYF
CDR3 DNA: TGTGCCAGCAGTTACTTGACAGGGGATTCCGACGAGCAGTACTTC

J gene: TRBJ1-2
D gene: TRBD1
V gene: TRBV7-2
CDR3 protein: CASSAGTGGVGYTF
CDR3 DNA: TGTGCCAGCAGCGCAGGGACAGGGGGAGTCGGCTACACCTTC

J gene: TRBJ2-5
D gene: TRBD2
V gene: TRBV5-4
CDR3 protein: CASSLGLAGGEETQYF
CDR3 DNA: TGTGCCAGCAGTCTCGGACTAGCGGGAGGGGAAGAGACCCAGTACTTC

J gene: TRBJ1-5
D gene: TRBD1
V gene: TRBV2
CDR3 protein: CASSRGGESNQPQHF
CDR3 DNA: TGTGCCAGCAGTAGAGGGGGCGAGAGCAATCAGCCCCAGCATTTT

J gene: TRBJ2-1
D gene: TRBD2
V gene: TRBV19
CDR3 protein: CASSPGLAGGLSNEQFF
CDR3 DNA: TGTGCCAGTAGTCCGGGACTAGCGGGGGGACTAAGCAATGAGCAGTTCTTC

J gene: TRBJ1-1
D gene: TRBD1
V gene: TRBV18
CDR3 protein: CASSPPQGTYTEAFF
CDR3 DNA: TGTGCCAGCTCACCGCCACAGGGGACCTACACTGAAGCTTTCTTT

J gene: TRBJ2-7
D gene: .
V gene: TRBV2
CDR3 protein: CASSEDVLGSYEQYF
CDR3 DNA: TGTGCCAGCAGTGAAGACGTACTAGGATCCTACGAGCAGTACTTC

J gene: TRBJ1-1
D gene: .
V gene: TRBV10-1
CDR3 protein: CASSDGPEAFF
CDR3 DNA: TGCGCCAGCAGTGATGGCCCTGAAGCTTTCTTT

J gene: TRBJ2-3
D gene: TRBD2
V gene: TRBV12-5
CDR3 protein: CASGFGTSGRYTQYF
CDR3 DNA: TGTGCTAGTGGTTTCGGGACTAGCGGGAGATATACGCAGTATTTT

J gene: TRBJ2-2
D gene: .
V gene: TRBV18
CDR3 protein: CASSPGGRDAGELFF
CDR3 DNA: TGTGCCAGCTCACCAGGGGGCAGGGATGCCGGGGAGCTGTTTTTT

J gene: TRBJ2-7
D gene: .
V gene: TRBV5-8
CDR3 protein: CASSLAFRDTYEQYF
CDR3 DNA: TGTGCCAGCAGCTTGGCCTTTCGGGACACCTACGAGCAGTACTTC

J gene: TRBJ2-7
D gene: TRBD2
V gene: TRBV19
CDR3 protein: CASSLRSIAGGMSGPYEQYF
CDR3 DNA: TGTGCCAGTAGCCTCCGATCGATAGCGGGAGGGATGTCCGGCCCTTACGAGCAGTACTTC

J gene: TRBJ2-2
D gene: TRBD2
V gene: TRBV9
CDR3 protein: CASSHRVALAGGGGELFF
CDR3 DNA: TGTGCCAGCAGCCACAGGGTGGCACTAGCGGGAGGTGGCGGGGAGCTGTTTTTT

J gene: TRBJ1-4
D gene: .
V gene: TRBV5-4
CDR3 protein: CASSYRGSATNEKLFF
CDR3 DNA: TGTGCCAGCAGCTATCGGGGGAGCGCAACTAATGAAAAACTGTTTTTT

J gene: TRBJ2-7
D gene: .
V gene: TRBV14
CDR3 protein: CASSASRQNEQYF
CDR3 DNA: TGTGCCAGCAGTGCTAGCCGCCAAAACGAGCAGTACTTC

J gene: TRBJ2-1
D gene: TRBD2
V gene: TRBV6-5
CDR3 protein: CASSYDASGGYNEQFF
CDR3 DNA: TGTGCCAGCAGTTACGATGCTAGCGGGGGTTACAATGAGCAGTTCTTC

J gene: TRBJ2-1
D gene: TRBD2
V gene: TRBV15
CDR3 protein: CATSRDRGSGRGTRNEQFF
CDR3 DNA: TGTGCCACCAGCAGAGATCGTGGTAGCGGGCGAGGGACCAGAAATGAGCAGTTCTTC

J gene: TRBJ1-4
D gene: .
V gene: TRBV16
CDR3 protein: CASRDRRATNEKLFF
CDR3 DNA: TGTGCCAGCAGAGATAGGAGAGCAACTAATGAAAAACTGTTTTTT

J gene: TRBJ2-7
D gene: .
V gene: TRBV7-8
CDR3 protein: CASSLGQQGSYEQYF
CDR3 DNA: TGTGCCAGCAGCTTGGGCCAACAGGGATCCTACGAGCAGTACTTC

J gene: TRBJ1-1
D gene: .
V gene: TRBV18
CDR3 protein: CASSRTTGSLNTEAFF
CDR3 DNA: TGTGCCAGCTCACGAACCACCGGGTCCTTAAACACTGAAGCTTTCTTT

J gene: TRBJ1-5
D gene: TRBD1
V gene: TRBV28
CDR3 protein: CASSPPQGVSNQPQHF
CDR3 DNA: TGTGCCAGTTCCCCCCCCCAGGGGGTGAGCAATCAGCCCCAGCATTTT

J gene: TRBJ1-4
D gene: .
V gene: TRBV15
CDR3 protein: CATSRRQTNEKLFF
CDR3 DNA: TGTGCCACCAGCAGGCGACAGACTAATGAAAAACTGTTTTTT

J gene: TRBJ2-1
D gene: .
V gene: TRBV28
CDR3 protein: CASSRVALSEQFF
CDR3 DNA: TGTGCCAGCAGTCGGGTAGCGTTATCCGAGCAGTTCTTC

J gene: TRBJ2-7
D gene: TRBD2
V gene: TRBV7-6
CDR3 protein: CASSLGFLAGRTYEQYF
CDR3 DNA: TGTGCCAGCAGCTTAGGTTTTTTAGCGGGCCGAACCTACGAGCAGTACTTC

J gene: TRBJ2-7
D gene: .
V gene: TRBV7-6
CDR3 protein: CASSEGPTYEQYF
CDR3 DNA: TGTGCCAGCAGCGAGGGCCCTACCTACGAGCAGTACTTC

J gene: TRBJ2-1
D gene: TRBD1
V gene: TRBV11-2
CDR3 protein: CASSHRTGGYNEQFF
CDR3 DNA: TGTGCCAGCAGCCACCGGACAGGGGGCTACAATGAGCAGTTCTTC

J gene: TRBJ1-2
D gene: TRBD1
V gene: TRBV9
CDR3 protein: CASSGGAGQGAYGYTF
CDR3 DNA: TGTGCCAGCAGCGGGGGTGCGGGACAGGGTGCCTATGGCTACACCTTC

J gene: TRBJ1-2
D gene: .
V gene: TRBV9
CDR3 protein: CASSVDMGQGYGYTF
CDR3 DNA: TGTGCCAGCAGCGTAGATATGGGGCAGGGCTATGGCTACACCTTC

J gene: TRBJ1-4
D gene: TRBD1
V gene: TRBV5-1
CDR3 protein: CASSLNRGDLNEKLFF
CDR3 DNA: TGCGCCAGCAGCTTGAACAGGGGGGATCTTAATGAAAAACTGTTTTTT

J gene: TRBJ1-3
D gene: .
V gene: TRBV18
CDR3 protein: CASSPSGKGGNTIYF
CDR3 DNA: TGTGCCAGCTCACCGAGCGGAAAGGGCGGAAACACCATATATTTT

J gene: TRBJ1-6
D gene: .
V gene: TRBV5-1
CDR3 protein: CASSLPTGSSYNSPLHF
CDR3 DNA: TGCGCCAGCAGCTTACCTACAGGGAGCTCCTATAATTCACCCCTCCACTTT

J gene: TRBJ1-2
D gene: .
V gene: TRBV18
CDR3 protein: CASSPDTYGYTF
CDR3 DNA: TGTGCCAGCTCACCGGACACCTATGGCTACACCTTC

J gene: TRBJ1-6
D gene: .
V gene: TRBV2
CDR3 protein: CASSTRYNSPLHF
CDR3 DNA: TGTGCCAGCTCCACTCGTTATAATTCACCCCTCCACTTT

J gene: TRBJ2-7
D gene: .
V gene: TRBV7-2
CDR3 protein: CASSLDWGPYEQYF
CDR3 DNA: TGTGCCAGCAGCTTAGACTGGGGCCCCTACGAGCAGTACTTC

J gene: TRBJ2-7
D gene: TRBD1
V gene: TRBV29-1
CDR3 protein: CSVKGQGADEQYF
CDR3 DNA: TGCAGCGTGAAAGGACAGGGGGCTGACGAGCAGTACTTC

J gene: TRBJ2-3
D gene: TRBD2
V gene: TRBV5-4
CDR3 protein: CASSRPQRGTTTDTQYF
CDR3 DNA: TGTGCCAGCAGTCGGCCTCAGCGGGGTACCACCACAGATACGCAGTATTTT

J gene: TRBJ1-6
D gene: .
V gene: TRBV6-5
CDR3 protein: CASSADSYNSPLHF
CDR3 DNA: TGTGCCAGCAGTGCCGACAGTTATAATTCACCCCTCCACTTT

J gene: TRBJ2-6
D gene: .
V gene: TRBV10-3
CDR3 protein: CAISNGTLKKGANVLTF
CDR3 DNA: TGTGCCATCAGTAACGGGACTCTTAAGAAGGGGGCCAACGTCCTGACTTTC

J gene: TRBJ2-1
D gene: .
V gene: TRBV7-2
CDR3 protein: CASTKPQDNEQFF
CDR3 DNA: TGTGCCAGCACCAAACCACAGGACAATGAGCAGTTCTTC

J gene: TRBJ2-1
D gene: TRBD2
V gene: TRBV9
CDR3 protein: CASSSRLAGDEQFF
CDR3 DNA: TGTGCCAGCAGCTCGAGACTAGCGGGCGATGAGCAGTTCTTC

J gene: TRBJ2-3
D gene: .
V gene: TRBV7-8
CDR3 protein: CASSLDQGTQYF
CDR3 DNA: TGTGCCAGCAGCTTAGATCAGGGAACGCAGTATTTT

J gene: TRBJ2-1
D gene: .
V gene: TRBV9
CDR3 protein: CASSLDISSYNEQFF
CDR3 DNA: TGTGCCAGCAGCCTGGACATTTCTTCCTACAATGAGCAGTTCTTC

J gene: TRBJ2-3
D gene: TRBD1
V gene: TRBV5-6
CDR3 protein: CASSGTGASTDTQYF
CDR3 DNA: TGTGCCAGCAGCGGGACAGGGGCTAGCACAGATACGCAGTATTTT

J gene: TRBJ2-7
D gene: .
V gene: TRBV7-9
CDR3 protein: CASSRRDSDSYEQYF
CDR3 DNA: TGTGCCAGCAGCCGAAGGGACTCCGACTCCTACGAGCAGTACTTC

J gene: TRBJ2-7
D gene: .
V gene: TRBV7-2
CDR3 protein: CASSFGREYEQYF
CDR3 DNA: TGTGCCAGCAGCTTCGGTAGAGAATACGAGCAGTACTTC

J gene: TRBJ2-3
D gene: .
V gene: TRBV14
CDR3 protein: CASSHLRWQGRSDTQYF
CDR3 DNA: TGTGCCAGCAGCCATTTACGTTGGCAGGGAAGGTCAGATACGCAGTATTTT

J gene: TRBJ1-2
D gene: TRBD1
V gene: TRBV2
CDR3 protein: CASSQRDSFNYGYTF
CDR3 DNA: TGTGCCAGCAGTCAACGGGACAGCTTTAACTATGGCTACACCTTC

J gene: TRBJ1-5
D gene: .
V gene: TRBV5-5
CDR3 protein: CASSLVPNQPQHF
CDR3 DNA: TGTGCCAGCAGCTTGGTCCCAAATCAGCCCCAGCATTTT

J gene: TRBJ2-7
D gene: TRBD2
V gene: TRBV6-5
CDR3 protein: CASRTSGKIEQYF
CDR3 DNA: TGTGCCAGCAGGACTAGCGGAAAAATCGAGCAGTACTTC

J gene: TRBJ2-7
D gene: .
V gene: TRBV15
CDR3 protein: CATSSNPGHSSYEQYF
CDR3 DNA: TGTGCCACCAGCTCCAACCCGGGACACAGCTCCTACGAGCAGTACTTC

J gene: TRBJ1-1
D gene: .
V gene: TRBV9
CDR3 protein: CASGGDTEAFF
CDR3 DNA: TGTGCCAGCGGGGGGGACACTGAAGCTTTCTTT

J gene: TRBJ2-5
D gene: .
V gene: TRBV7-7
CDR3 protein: CASGGLGGQETQYF
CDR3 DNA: TGTGCCAGCGGTGGACTGGGGGGACAAGAGACCCAGTACTTC